These 27 T cell receptor beta chains were all obtained from the same sample, sequenced in a study of blood T cell repertoires in COVID-19. Sequencing was performed with immunoSEQ multiplex PCR; in TCRdb, only in-frame clones are kept and a portion is missing. This table has 150,000 to 200,000 clones, roughly 81% appearing once. Sequenced: peripheral blood. The source of these receptors is a woman older than 75 with COVID-19, enrolled during active disease.

V usage is TRBV5-1 and J usage is TRBJ1-4; D possibly corresponds to TRBD1 (6 bases). V lost 4 bases to trimming and J lost 4 bases, with 14 bases between them. The length of the CDR3 is 15 residues. CDR1 is SGHRS and CDR2 is YFSETQ in the germline V gene. The CDR3 here is CASSLSGALNEKLFF. The CDR3 DNA reads as TGCGCCAGCAGCCTATCAGGGGCGCTTAATGAAAAACTGTTTTTT.

The genes are TRBV3-1 (or the pseudogene TRBV3-2) and TRBJ2-4; D is possibly TRBD2 (7 bases). This CDR3 has 19 amino acids. Trimming took off 1 base at V and 4 bases at J, with 23 bases between the two ends. Germline CDR1 is LGHDT and CDR2 is YNNKEL (reference sequence). CDR3 loop: CASSQVWGGPQVSKNIQYF. The CDR3 region has the DNA TGTGCCAGCAGCCAAGTGTGGGGGGGCCCCCAGGTTTCTAAAAACATTCAGTACTTC.

J is TRBJ2-7 and V is TRBV10-3, with D tentatively TRBD1 (6 bases). CDR3 length: 13 amino acids. Germline V gene sequence: CDR1 ENHRY, CDR2 SYGVKD. Trimming pared 6 bases from V and 1 base from J, leaving 10 bases between. The CDR3 DNA reads TGTGCCATCAGAGGGGGTTCTTCCTACGAGCAGTACTTC. Its protein is CAIRGGSSYEQYF.

The J gene is TRBJ2-7, the V gene TRBV11-2, with 10 bases aligning to TRBD2. Unmatched junction bases numbered 3, after V lost 2 bases and J lost 5 bases. Germline V gene lookup returns CDR1 SGHAT and CDR2 FQNNGV. The CDR3 covers 14 residues. The CDR3 nucleotides are TGTGCCAGCAGCTTAAGGGGGACTAGCGACGAGCAGTACTTC. It yields the protein CASSLRGTSDEQYF.

The rearrangement uses TRBV15 and TRBJ2-3; 7 bases line up with TRBD1. The CDR3 is made up of 15 amino acids. CDR1 and CDR2 (germline): LNHNV, YYDKDF (reference sequence). V trimming: 5 bases; J trimming: 4 bases; junction bases outside the gene matches: 9. The CDR3 nucleotides are TGTGCCACCAGCGGGAGACAGGGTGGGCCAGATACGCAGTATTTT. Its translation is CATSGRQGGPDTQYF. The full variable domain, rest sourced from reference TRBV15 and TRBJ2-3, is DAMVIQNPRYQVTQFGKPVTLSCSQTLNHNVMYWYQQKSSQAPKLLFHYYDKDFNNEADTPDNFQSRRPNTSFCFLDIRSPGLGDTAMYLCATSGRQGGPDTQYFGPGTRLTVL.

The chain is built from TRBV5-1 and TRBJ2-7; no reliable D call. Trimming took 3 bases from V and 3 from J, leaving 13 bases between them. Per germline, CDR1 SGHRS and CDR2 YFSETQ. There are 14 residues in the CDR3. This CDR3 reads CASSSSSGYYEQYF. DNA of the CDR3: TGCGCCAGCAGCTCATCATCAGGTTACTACGAGCAGTACTTC.

The chain recombines TRBV4-1 with TRBJ2-2; 11 bases are a match to TRBD2. V dropped 1 base and J dropped 6; count of bases not matched to a gene: 1. The germline gives CDR1 MGHRA, CDR2 YSYEKL. This CDR3 has 15 amino acids. This CDR3 is CASSQGLAGPGELFF. CDR3 nucleotide sequence: TGCGCCAGCAGCCAAGGACTAGCGGGGCCCGGGGAGCTGTTTTTT.

The chain recombines TRBV29-1 with TRBJ1-2; D is unresolved. The germline gives CDR1 SQVTM, CDR2 ANQGSEA. V was clipped by 6 bases and J by 0 bases, with 11 bases between them. The CDR3 covers 13 residues. DNA for the CDR3: TGCAGCGTGGCTGCAATTGCTAACTATGGCTACACCTTC. Its translation: CSVAAIANYGYTF.

This clone has a handful of counts. The sample has other DNA sequences that encode this CDR3 too. The chain uses TRBV20-1 and TRBJ2-5, with no clear D. The CDR3 spans 11 residues. The germline V gene encodes CDR1 DFQATT and CDR2 SNEGSKA (reference sequence). Trimming pared 6 bases from V and 4 bases from J, leaving 9 bases between. CDR3 loop: CSASLVETQYF. The CDR3 bases are TGCAGTGCCAGTCTTGTAGAGACCCAGTACTTC.

In DNA, the CDR3 is TGCGCCAGCAGTGTCGGAGGGCGATGGGAGCAGTACTTC. It encodes CASSVGGRWEQYF. V is TRBV10-2 and J is TRBJ2-7; D possibly corresponds to TRBD2 (6 bases). The V and J ends lost 4 bases and 7 bases respectively, with 14 bases between them. Germline assignment: CDR1 WSHSY and CDR2 SAAADI. This CDR3 contains 13 residues.

The chain couples TRBV15 to TRBJ2-4; 7 bases are a match to TRBD2. The CDR3 has 17 amino acids. From germline, CDR1 is LNHNV and CDR2 YYDKDF (reference sequence). Trimming cost V 5 bases and J 0 bases; bases outside gene matches: 10. The CDR3 DNA follows: TGTGCCACCAGCGGACTTATAGCGGGCCTAGCCAAAAACATTCAGTACTTC. Protein: CATSGLIAGLAKNIQYF.

CDR3: CASSRRLAGGLKSSDTQYF. CDR3 sequence (DNA): TGTGCCAGCAGCCGGCGACTAGCGGGGGGGCTAAAGTCGTCGGATACGCAGTATTTT. V gene TRBV14 combines with J gene TRBJ2-3; TRBD2 matches 14 bases. The V gene end was trimmed by 4 bases and the J gene end by 6 bases; junction bases not matched to a gene: 15. Germline-derived CDR1 and CDR2 are SGHDN and FVKESK. The length of the CDR3 is 19 residues. Looking up the rest from reference TRBV14 and TRBJ2-3 gives the full variable domain: EAGVTQFPSHSVIEKGQTVTLRCDPISGHDNLYWYRRVMGKEIKFLLHFVKESKQDESGMPNNRFLAERTGGTYSTLKVQPAELEDSGVYFCASSRRLAGGLKSSDTQYFGPGTRLTVL.

The chain employs TRBV11-2 and TRBJ1-1; TRBD1 might be the D (5 bases). V shed 8 bases and J shed 10 bases, with 17 bases lying between them. The CDR3 extends over 12 amino acids. CDR1 is SGHAT, CDR2 FQNNGV, per germline. CDR3 coding DNA: TGTGCCAGCGACTTGGTAGGCGGGGGAGCTTTCTTT. Translation gives CASDLVGGGAFF.

This clone was found once. V gene TRBV5-6 combines with J gene TRBJ1-1; weak D call: TRBD1 (5 bases). The CDR3 loop spans 15 amino acids. V lost 2 bases and J lost 1, with 12 bases in between. Germline V gene data show CDR1 as SGHDT and CDR2 as YYEEEE. CDR3 region: CASSFWGLGNTEAFF. In nucleotides, the CDR3 is TGTGCCAGCAGCTTTTGGGGACTTGGGAACACTGAAGCTTTCTTT.

Notes on this clone: The junction shows a germline mismatch at one end, possibly a read error. The chain employs TRBV5-4 and TRBJ1-2; D gene ambiguous. Germline V gene data show CDR1 as SGHNT and CDR2 as YYREEE (reference sequence). The CDR3 has 8 residues. CDR3 sequence reads: CASSPGVF. CDR3 sequence (DNA): TGTGCCAGCAGCCCGGGTGTCTTC. The full variable domain, in which reference TRBV5-4 and TRBJ1-2 provide the parts outside the CDR3, is ETGVTQSPTHLIKTRGQQVTLRCSSQSGHNTVSWYQQALGQGPQFIFQYYREEENGRGNFPPRFSGLQFPNYSSELNVNALELDDSALYLCASSPGVFGSGTRLTVV.

The chain is built from TRBV3-1 (or the pseudogene TRBV3-2) and TRBJ1-1, with 8 bases aligning to TRBD1. V shed 5 bases and J 1 base; nucleotides not matched to a gene: 6. CDR1 is LGHDT, CDR2 YNNKEL, per germline (reference sequence). The CDR3 has 15 amino acids. For the CDR3, the DNA is TGTGCCAGCAGCGTCGCCGGGACAGGGAACACTGAAGCTTTCTTT. Translating gives CASSVAGTGNTEAFF.

This sequence joins TRBV5-1 and TRBJ2-3, with D uncertain. From germline, CDR1 is SGHRS and CDR2 YFSETQ. This CDR3 is 16 amino acids long. The V end lost 4 bases, the J end lost 0 bases, and 15 bases lay between the germline ends. The CDR3 bases are TGCGCCAGCAGCCCCCGACTTAGTTCTAGCACAGATACGCAGTATTTT. Protein product: CASSPRLSSSTDTQYF.

This chain connects TRBV12-2 to TRBJ1-1. TRBV12-2 is designated a pseudogene. There are 13 residues in the CDR3. Here the CDR3 reads CASRSRGPTGAFF. The DNA of the CDR3 is TGTGCAAGTCGCTCCCGGGGTCCTACGGGAGCTTTCTTT.

The gene calls are TRBV12-3 or TRBV12-4 and TRBJ1-5; D gene ambiguous. This CDR3 is 13 amino acids long. Trimming took off 3 bases at V and 0 bases at J, with 3 bases between the two ends. CDR3 sequence: CASSLASNQPQHF. The CDR3 DNA reads as TGTGCCAGCAGTTTGGCTAGCAATCAGCCCCAGCATTTT.

The table lists this clone with a count of one. The chain couples TRBV6-4 to TRBJ2-1; TRBD2 matches at 8 bases. Germline CDR1 is MRHNA and CDR2 is SNTAGT. The CDR3 has 13 amino acids. The trim removed 6 bases at V and 3 bases at J, leaving 1 base unmatched. In DNA form, the CDR3 reads TGTGCCAGCAGCGGGGGGGTCTACAATGAGCAGTTCTTC. The encoded protein is CASSGGVYNEQFF.

In its sample, this clone ranks as medium-sized. The V call is TRBV5-1, the J call TRBJ2-2; 14 positions match TRBD2. The ends lost 4 bases at V and 8 bases at J; junction bases unmatched: 10. The V gene's germline CDR1 is SGHRS and CDR2 YFSETQ. The CDR3 sequence is 17 residues long. CDR3 region: CASSHGLAGGPEGELFF. The CDR3 DNA reads TGCGCCAGCAGCCATGGACTAGCGGGAGGTCCGGAGGGGGAGCTGTTTTTT.

The chain employs TRBV7-7 and TRBJ1-1; D may be TRBD1 (6 bases). CDR1 is SSHAT and CDR2 is FNYEAQ in the germline V gene (reference sequence). V was clipped by 7 bases and J by 4 bases, with 19 bases between them. This CDR3 is built from 15 residues. The CDR3 here is CASTPRGALVTEAFF. The CDR3 coding sequence is TGTGCCAGCACCCCCCGGGGGGCGCTGGTCACTGAAGCTTTCTTT.

The chain links TRBV5-1 to TRBJ2-5; TRBD2 matches 9 bases. This CDR3 has 14 amino acids. Germline loops: CDR1 SGHRS, CDR2 YFSETQ. Trimming took 4 bases from V and 2 from J; bases not matched to a gene: 3. In nucleotides, the CDR3 is TGCGCCAGCAGCAATAGCGGGGGACAAGAGACCCAGTACTTC. Translating it yields CASSNSGGQETQYF.

The chain uses TRBV19 and TRBJ1-1; 7 bases agree with TRBD1. Germline loops: CDR1 LNHDA, CDR2 SQIVND (reference sequence). This CDR3 is built from 13 residues. J gave up 4 bases and V 5 bases, and 4 bases lay outside the gene matches. CDR3 residues: CASSGAGGTEAFF. The CDR3 DNA reads TGTGCCAGTAGTGGGGCAGGGGGCACTGAAGCTTTCTTT.

V usage is TRBV5-1 and J usage is TRBJ2-1, with TRBD2 as a possible D gene (6 bases). The length of the CDR3 is 14 residues. Germline assignment: CDR1 SGHRS and CDR2 YFSETQ. Between the trimmed V and J ends, which lost 3 bases and 2 bases, there was a span of 9 bases. Here the CDR3 reads CASSSPSAYNEQFF. The CDR3 DNA sequence: TGCGCCAGCAGCTCCCCTAGCGCCTACAATGAGCAGTTCTTC.

The rearrangement uses TRBV20-1 and TRBJ2-3, with D tentatively TRBD2 (6 bases). Trimming removed 3 bases at V and 1 base at J, with 11 bases between. CDR1 is DFQATT, CDR2 SNEGSKA, per germline (reference sequence). The CDR3 extends over 14 amino acids. For the CDR3, the DNA is TGCAGTGCTAGTCGGTCTAGCGGCACAGATACGCAGTATTTT. Protein: CSASRSSGTDTQYF.

The chain combines TRBV27 with TRBJ2-1, with 9 positions matching TRBD2. The CDR3 runs to 19 residues. Trimming removed 7 bases from V and 3 bases from J; junction bases left unmatched: 19. Per the germline V gene, CDR1 is MNHEY and CDR2 is SMNVEV (reference sequence). Here the CDR3 DNA reads TGTGCCAGCACTCCAGAGAATAGCGGGAGAGCTCCGTACTACAATGAGCAGTTCTTC. As protein: CASTPENSGRAPYYNEQFF.